One sample yielded the 11 T cell receptor beta chains listed below, sequenced in a study of blood T cell repertoires in COVID-19. Using immunoSEQ multiplex PCR, the repertoire was profiled, and TCRdb retains in-frame clones only, with some absent. The sample contains some 350,000 clones, roughly 86% of which appear only once. The specimen was peripheral blood. The receptor set was obtained from a human donor in a cohort sampled during active COVID-19.

This sequence joins TRBV7-2 and TRBJ2-5; 10 bases fit TRBD2. This CDR3 has 18 residues. The germline CDR1 and CDR2 sequences are SGHTA and FQGNSA. V lost 2 bases, J lost 2 bases, and 11 bases stayed unmatched. CDR3 sequence reads: CASSLRRVAGGQQETQYF. The CDR3 region has the DNA TGTGCCAGCAGCTTAAGGCGGGTAGCGGGGGGCCAACAAGAGACCCAGTACTTC.

This chain joins TRBV24-1 and TRBJ2-3, with a weak D call TRBD2 (5 bases). V was trimmed by 0 bases and J by 6 bases, leaving 18 bases between them. Germline lookup yields CDR1 KGHDR and CDR2 SFDVKD. The CDR3 totals 17 residues. CDR3 sequence reads: CATSDLQLYGVGDTQYF. In DNA, the CDR3 is TGTGCCACCAGTGATTTGCAGTTGTACGGGGTGGGGGATACGCAGTATTTT.

This sequence joins TRBV6-5 and TRBJ1-1, with 7 bases fitting TRBD1. Germline V gives CDR1 MNHEY, CDR2 SVGAGI. J lost 10 bases, V lost 4 bases, and 9 bases had no gene match. The CDR3 spans 13 residues. The CDR3 sequence: CASSFDRAGRAFF. The CDR3 region has the DNA TGTGCCAGCAGTTTTGACAGGGCCGGTAGAGCTTTCTTT.

The chain employs TRBV9 and TRBJ2-1, with 8 bases lining up with TRBD2. The junction had 4 bases not matched to a gene; V was cut back by 0 bases and J by 5 bases. Germline values: CDR1 SGDLS, CDR2 YYNGEE. This CDR3 contains 15 residues. CDR3 residues: CASSVAGGEHNEQFF. Here the CDR3 DNA reads TGTGCCAGCAGCGTAGCGGGGGGGGAACACAATGAGCAGTTCTTC.

A single count supports this clone. The chain links TRBV6-6 to TRBJ2-1; the D gene is possibly TRBD2 (6 bases). The V end lost 7 bases, the J end lost 6 bases, and 13 bases lay between the germline ends. In germline, CDR1 is MNHNY, CDR2 SVGAGI (reference sequence). The CDR3 is 13 amino acids. This chain's CDR3 is CASNDARGNEQFF. CDR3 coding DNA: TGTGCCAGCAACGATGCGCGGGGCAATGAGCAGTTCTTC.

The chain couples TRBV7-9 to TRBJ1-3; no reliable D call. CDR1 is SEHNR, CDR2 FQNEAQ, per germline (reference sequence). Trimming took off 5 bases at V and 4 bases at J, with 18 bases between the two ends. This CDR3 spans 16 amino acids. The CDR3 sequence: CASSKPTGGYGNTIYF. CDR3 sequence (DNA): TGTGCCAGCAGCAAGCCTACGGGAGGGTACGGAAACACCATATATTTT. The full variable domain, its missing parts supplied by reference TRBV7-9 and TRBJ1-3, is DTGVSQNPRHKITKRGQNVTFRCDPISEHNRLYWYRQTLGQGPEFLTYFQNEAQLEKSRLLSDRFSAERPKGSFSTLEIQRTEQGDSAMYLCASSKPTGGYGNTIYFGEGSWLTVV.

The V call is TRBV11-2, the J call TRBJ2-3, with 11 nucleotides matching TRBD2. V trimming: 4 bases; J trimming: 1 base; junction bases outside the gene matches: 1. There are 15 residues in the CDR3. Germline V lookup: CDR1 SGHAT, CDR2 FQNNGV. The CDR3 spells CASSSSGGRTDTQYF. The CDR3, as DNA: TGTGCCAGCAGCTCTAGCGGGGGGCGCACAGATACGCAGTATTTT.

This chain joins TRBV2 and TRBJ2-1; 12 nucleotides line up with TRBD2. The CDR3 has 14 amino acids. Germline V gene lookup returns CDR1 SNHLY and CDR2 FYNNEI. V lost 6 bases, J lost 8 bases, and 5 bases stayed unmatched. The CDR3 nucleotides read TGTGCCAGCAGGCGGACTAGCGGGGCCCATGAGCAGTTCTTC. Encoded protein: CASRRTSGAHEQFF. Using reference TRBV2 and TRBJ2-1 for the parts outside the CDR3, the full variable domain is EPEVTQTPSHQVTQMGQEVILRCVPISNHLYFYWYRQILGQKVEFLVSFYNNEISEKSEIFDDQFSVERPDGSNFTLKIRSTKLEDSAMYFCASRRTSGAHEQFFGPGTRLTVL.

The rearrangement links TRBV3-1 (or the pseudogene TRBV3-2) to TRBJ1-1, with unresolved D. V dropped 5 bases and J dropped 1 base, with 11 bases sitting between them. The CDR3 loop spans 14 amino acids. Germline V CDR1 and CDR2: LGHDT, YNNKEL (reference sequence). CDR3 amino acids: CASSSPHRNTEAFF. CDR3 nucleotides: TGTGCCAGCAGCTCCCCCCACAGGAACACTGAAGCTTTCTTT.

The chain employs TRBV18 and TRBJ1-6; 9 bases are shared with TRBD1. Per the germline V gene, CDR1 is KGHSH and CDR2 is LQKENI. The V gene end was trimmed by 2 bases and the J gene end by 5 bases; junction bases not matched to a gene: 1. CDR3 length: 15 amino acids. The CDR3 DNA reads TGTGCCAGCTCACCAGGGACAGGGAATAATTCACCCCTCCACTTT. The encoded protein is CASSPGTGNNSPLHF.

The V and J genes are TRBV28 and TRBJ2-7, with 8 bases identical to TRBD1. The CDR3 is made up of 14 amino acids. CDR1 and CDR2 from the germline V gene are MDHEN and SYDVKM. J gave up 0 bases and V 10 bases, and 8 bases lay outside the gene matches. In DNA form, the CDR3 reads TGTGCCACCCTACTGACAGGGGACTCCTACGAGCAGTACTTC. Amino acids: CATLLTGDSYEQYF.